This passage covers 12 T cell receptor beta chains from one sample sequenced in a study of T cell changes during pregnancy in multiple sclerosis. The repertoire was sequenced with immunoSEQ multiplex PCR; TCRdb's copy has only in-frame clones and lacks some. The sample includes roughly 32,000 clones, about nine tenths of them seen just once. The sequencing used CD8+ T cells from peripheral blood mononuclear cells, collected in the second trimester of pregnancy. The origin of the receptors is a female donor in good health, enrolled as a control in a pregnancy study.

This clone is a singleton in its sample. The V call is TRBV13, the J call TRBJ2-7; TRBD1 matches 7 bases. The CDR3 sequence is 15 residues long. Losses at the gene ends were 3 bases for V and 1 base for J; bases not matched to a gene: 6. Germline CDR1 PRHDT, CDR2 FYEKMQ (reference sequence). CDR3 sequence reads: CASSLGTAISYEQYF. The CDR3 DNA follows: TGTGCCAGCAGCTTGGGGACAGCGATATCCTACGAGCAGTACTTC. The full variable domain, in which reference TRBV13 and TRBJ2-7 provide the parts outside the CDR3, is AAGVIQSPRHLIKEKRETATLKCYPIPRHDTVYWYQQGPGQDPQFLISFYEKMQSDKGSIPDRFSAQQFSDYHSELNMSSLELGDSALYFCASSLGTAISYEQYFGPGTRLTVT.

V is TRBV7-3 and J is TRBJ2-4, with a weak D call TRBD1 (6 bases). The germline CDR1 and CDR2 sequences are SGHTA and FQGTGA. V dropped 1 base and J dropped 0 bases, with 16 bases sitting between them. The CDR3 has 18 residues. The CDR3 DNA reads TGTGCCAGCAGCTTAATCGAGGGGGAACCTTTAGCCAAAAACATTCAGTACTTC. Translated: CASSLIEGEPLAKNIQYF. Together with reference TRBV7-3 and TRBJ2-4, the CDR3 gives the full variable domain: GAGVSQTPSNKVTEKGKYVELRCDPISGHTALYWYRQSLGQGPEFLIYFQGTGAADDSGLPNDRFFAVRPEGSVSTLKIQRTERGDSAVYLCASSLIEGEPLAKNIQYFGAGTRLSVL.

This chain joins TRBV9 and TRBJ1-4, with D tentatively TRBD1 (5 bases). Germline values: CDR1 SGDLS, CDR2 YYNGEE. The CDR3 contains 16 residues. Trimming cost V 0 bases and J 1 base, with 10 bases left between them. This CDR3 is CASSVGRDGTNEKLFF. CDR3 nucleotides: TGTGCCAGCAGCGTAGGCAGGGATGGAACTAATGAAAAACTGTTTTTT.

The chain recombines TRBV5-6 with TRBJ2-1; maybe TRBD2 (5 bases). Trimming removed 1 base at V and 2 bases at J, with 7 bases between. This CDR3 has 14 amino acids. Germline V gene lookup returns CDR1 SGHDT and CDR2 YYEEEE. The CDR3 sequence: CASSLPGAYNEQFF. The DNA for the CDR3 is TGTGCCAGCAGCTTGCCCGGGGCCTACAATGAGCAGTTCTTC. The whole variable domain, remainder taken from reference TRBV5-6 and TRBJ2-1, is DAGVTQSPTHLIKTRGQQVTLRCSPKSGHDTVSWYQQALGQGPQFIFQYYEEEERQRGNFPDRFSGHQFPNYSSELNVNALLLGDSALYLCASSLPGAYNEQFFGPGTRLTVL.

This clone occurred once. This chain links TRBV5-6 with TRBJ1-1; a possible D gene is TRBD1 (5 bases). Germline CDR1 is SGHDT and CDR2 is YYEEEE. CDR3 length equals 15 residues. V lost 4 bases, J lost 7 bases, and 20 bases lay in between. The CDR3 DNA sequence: TGTGCCAGCAGCCTTCCAGGGTTTGCGACCTTTGAAGCTTTCTTT. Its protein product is CASSLPGFATFEAFF.

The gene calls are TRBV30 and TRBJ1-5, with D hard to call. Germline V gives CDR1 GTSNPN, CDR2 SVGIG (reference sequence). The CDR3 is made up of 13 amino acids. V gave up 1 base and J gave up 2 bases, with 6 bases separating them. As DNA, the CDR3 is TGTGCCTGGAGTGGGCTTCGCAATCAGCCCCAGCATTTT. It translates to CAWSGLRNQPQHF.

CDR3 sequence reads: CASSFSENSPLHF. CDR3 sequence (DNA): TGTGCCAGCAGCTTTAGTGAAAATTCACCCCTCCACTTT. The chain is built from TRBV5-5 and TRBJ1-6; D not certain. The CDR3 covers 13 residues. V shed 2 bases and J shed 7 bases, with 7 bases lying between them. Germline-derived CDR1 and CDR2 are SGHKS and YYEKEE (reference sequence).

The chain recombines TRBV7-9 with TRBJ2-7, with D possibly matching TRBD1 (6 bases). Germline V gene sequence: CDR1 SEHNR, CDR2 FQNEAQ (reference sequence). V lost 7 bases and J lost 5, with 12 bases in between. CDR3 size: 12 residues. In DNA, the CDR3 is TGTGCCAGCAAGGGGGTACTACACGAGCAGTACTTC. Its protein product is CASKGVLHEQYF.

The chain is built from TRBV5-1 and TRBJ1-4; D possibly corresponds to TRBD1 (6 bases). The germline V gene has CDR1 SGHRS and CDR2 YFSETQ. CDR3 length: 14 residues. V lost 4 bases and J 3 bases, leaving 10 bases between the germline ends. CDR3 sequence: CASSLTGPNEKLFF. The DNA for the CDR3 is TGCGCCAGCAGCCTGACAGGCCCTAATGAAAAACTGTTTTTT.

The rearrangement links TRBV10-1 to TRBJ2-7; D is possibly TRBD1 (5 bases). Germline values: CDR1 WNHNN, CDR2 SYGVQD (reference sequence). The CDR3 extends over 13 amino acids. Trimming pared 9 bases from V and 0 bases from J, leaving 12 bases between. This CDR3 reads CARRQPSSYEQYF. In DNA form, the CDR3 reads TGCGCCAGACGACAGCCTAGCTCCTACGAGCAGTACTTC.

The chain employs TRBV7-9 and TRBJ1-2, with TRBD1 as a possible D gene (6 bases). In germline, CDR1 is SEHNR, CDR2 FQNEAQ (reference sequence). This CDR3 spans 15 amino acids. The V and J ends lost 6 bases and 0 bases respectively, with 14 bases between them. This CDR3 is CASSSTGTTNYGYTF. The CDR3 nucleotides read TGTGCCAGCAGTTCTACCGGGACAACTAACTATGGCTACACCTTC.

CDR3 in amino acids: CASSKVGVGYTF. CDR3 nucleotides: TGTGCCAGCAGCAAAGTGGGAGTCGGCTACACCTTC. The J gene is TRBJ1-2, the V gene TRBV21-1. TRBV21-1 counts as a pseudogene. This CDR3 has 12 residues.